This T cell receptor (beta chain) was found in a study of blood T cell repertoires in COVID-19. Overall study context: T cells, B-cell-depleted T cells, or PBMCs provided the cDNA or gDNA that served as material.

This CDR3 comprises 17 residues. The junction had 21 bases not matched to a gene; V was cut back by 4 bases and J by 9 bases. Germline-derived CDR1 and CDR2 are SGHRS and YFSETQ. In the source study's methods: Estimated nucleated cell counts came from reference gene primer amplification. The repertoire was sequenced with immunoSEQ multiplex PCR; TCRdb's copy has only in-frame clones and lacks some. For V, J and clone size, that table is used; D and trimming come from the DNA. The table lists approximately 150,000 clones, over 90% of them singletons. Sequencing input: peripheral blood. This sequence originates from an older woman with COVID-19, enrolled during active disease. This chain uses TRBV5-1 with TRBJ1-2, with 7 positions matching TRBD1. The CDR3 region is CASSPRQGTVSPTSYTF. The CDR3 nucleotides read TGCGCCAGCAGCCCGCGACAGGGAACGGTCTCACCGACGAGCTACACCTTC.